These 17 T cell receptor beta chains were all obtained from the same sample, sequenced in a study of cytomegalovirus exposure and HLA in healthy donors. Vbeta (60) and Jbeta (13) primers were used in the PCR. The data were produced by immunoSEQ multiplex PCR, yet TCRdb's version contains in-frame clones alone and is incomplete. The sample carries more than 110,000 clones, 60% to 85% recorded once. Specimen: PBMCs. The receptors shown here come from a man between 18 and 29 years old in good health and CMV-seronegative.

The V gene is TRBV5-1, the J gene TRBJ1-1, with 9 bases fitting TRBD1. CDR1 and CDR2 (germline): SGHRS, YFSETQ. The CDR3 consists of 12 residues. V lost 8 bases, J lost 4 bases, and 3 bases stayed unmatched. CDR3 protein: CARQTGGTEAFF. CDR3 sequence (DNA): TGCGCCAGGCAGACAGGGGGCACTGAAGCTTTCTTT. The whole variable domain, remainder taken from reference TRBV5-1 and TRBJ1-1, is KAGVTQTPRYLIKTRGQQVTLSCSPISGHRSVSWYQQTPGQGLQFLFEYFSETQRNKGNFPGRFSGRQFSNSRSEMNVSTLELGDSALYLCARQTGGTEAFFGQGTRLTVV.

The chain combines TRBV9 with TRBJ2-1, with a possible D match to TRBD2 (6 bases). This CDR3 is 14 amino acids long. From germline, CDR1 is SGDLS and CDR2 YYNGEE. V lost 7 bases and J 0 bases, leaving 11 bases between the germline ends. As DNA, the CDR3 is TGTGCCAGCTCGCGGGGTATCTCCTACAATGAGCAGTTCTTC. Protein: CASSRGISYNEQFF.

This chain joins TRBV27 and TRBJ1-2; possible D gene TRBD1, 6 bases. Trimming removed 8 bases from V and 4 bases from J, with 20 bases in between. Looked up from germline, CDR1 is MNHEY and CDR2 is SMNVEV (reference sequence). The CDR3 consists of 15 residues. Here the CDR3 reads CASSGGSDRLYGYTF. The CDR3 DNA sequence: TGTGCCAGCTCTGGGGGCTCAGACCGCCTCTATGGCTACACCTTC.

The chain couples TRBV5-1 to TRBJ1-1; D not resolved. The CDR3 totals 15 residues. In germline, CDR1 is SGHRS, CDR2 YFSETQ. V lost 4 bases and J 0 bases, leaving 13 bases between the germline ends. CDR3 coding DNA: TGCGCCAGCAGCACTCTCCCCGGGATGAACACTGAAGCTTTCTTT. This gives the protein CASSTLPGMNTEAFF.

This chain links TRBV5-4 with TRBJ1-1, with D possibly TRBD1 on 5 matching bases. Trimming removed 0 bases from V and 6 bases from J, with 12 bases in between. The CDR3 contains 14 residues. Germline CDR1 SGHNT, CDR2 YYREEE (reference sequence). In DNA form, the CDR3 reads TGTGCCAGCAGCTTGGCAGTTACAGGACCTGAAGCTTTCTTT. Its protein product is CASSLAVTGPEAFF.

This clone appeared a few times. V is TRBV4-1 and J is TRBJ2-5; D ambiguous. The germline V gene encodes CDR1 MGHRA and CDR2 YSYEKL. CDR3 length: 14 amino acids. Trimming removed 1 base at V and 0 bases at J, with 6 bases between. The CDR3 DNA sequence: TGCGCCAGCAGCCAAGGAGATTACCAAGAGACCCAGTACTTC. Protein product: CASSQGDYQETQYF.

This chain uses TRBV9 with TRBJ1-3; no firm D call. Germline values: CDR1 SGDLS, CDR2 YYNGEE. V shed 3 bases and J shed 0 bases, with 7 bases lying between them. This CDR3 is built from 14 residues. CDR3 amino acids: CASSGAGSGNTIYF. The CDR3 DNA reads TGTGCCAGCAGCGGAGCGGGCTCTGGAAACACCATATATTTT.

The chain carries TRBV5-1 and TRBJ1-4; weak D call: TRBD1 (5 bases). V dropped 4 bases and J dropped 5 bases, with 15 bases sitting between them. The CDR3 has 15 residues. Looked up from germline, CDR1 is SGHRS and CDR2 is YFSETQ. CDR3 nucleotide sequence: TGCGCCAGCAGCCCTGTAGTGGAGGGGAATGAAAAACTGTTTTTT. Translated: CASSPVVEGNEKLFF.

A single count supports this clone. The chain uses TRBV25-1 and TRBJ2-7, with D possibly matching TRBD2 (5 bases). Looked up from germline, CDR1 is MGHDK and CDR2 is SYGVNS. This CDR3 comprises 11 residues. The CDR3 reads CAMGERYEQYF. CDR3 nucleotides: TGTGCAATGGGAGAAAGGTACGAGCAGTACTTC.

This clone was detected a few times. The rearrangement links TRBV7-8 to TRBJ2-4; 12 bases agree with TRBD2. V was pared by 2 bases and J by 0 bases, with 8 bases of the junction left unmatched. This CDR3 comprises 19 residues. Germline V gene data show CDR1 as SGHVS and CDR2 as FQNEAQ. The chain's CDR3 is CASSLWTSGEKLAKNIQYF. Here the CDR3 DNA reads TGTGCCAGCAGCTTATGGACTAGCGGGGAGAAATTAGCCAAAAACATTCAGTACTTC.

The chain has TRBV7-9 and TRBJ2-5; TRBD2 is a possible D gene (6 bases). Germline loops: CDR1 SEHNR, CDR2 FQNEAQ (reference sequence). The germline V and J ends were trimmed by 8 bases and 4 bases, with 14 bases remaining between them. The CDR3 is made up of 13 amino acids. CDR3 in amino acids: CASGRESLETQYF. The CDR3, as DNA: TGTGCCAGCGGCCGGGAGTCATTAGAGACCCAGTACTTC.

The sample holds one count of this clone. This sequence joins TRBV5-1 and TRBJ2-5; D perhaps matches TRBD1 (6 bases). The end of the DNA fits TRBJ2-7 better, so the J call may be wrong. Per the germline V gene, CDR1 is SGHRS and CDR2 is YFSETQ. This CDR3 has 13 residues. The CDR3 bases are TGCGCCAGCAGCTTCACAGGGCCCTACGAGCAGTACTTC. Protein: CASSFTGPYEQYF.

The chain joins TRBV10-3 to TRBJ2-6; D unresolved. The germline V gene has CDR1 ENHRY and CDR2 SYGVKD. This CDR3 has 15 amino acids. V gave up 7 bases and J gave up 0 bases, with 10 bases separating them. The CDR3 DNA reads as TGTGCCATCATGGCAGGTAACTCTGGGGCCAACGTCCTGACTTTC. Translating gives CAIMAGNSGANVLTF.

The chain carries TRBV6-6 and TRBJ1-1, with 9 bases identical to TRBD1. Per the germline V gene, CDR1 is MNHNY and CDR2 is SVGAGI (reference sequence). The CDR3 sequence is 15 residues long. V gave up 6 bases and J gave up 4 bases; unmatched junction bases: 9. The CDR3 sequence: CASSPQGQGRTEAFF. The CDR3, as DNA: TGTGCCAGCAGCCCTCAGGGACAGGGACGCACTGAAGCTTTCTTT.

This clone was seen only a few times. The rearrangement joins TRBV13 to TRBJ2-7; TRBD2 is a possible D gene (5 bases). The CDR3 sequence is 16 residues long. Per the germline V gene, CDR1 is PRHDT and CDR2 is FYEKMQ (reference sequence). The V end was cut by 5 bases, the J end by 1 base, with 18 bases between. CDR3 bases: TGTGCCAGCAGCCCCGTGAGCGGAGGCCAGTCCTACGAGCAGTACTTC. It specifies CASSPVSGGQSYEQYF.

The CDR3 region is CASSEGFGSQETQYF. CDR3 in DNA: TGTGCCAGCAGTGAAGGTTTTGGCTCCCAAGAGACCCAGTACTTC. The rearrangement uses TRBV6-1 and TRBJ2-5; D is uncertain. The CDR3 runs 15 residues. Trimming stripped 1 base from V and 1 base from J, with 10 bases between. Germline V gives CDR1 MNHNS, CDR2 SASEGT.

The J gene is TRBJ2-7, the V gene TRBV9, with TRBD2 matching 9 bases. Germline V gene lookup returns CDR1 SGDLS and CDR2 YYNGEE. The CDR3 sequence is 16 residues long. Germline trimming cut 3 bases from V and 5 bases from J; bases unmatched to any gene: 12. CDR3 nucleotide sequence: TGTGCCAGCAGCGCGGCGTACGGGACTAGCATCGACGAGCAGTACTTC. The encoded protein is CASSAAYGTSIDEQYF.